The rows below give T cell receptor beta chains drawn from one sample of a study of OX40 agonist ivuxolimab in advanced cancers. TCRdb keeps only in-frame clones here, not all; method: immunoSEQ multiplex PCR. The sample consists of about 69,000 clones, approximately 81% of them appearing once. The material sequenced was CD4+ or CD8+ T cells sorted from blood, taken in a trial of the OX40 agonist ivuxolimab. Source of these receptors: an adult with an advanced solid tumor such as melanoma, head and neck, liver or kidney cancer. Both conserved end residues are part of each CDR3. A D gene is named only where the DNA matches it firmly. The listing skips clone size in some rows; elsewhere it reads once, few, many or a size class.

TRBJ1-2	few	TRBV19	-	TGTGCCAGTGCCTTGAACGGGGACTATGGCTACACCTTC	CASALNGDYGYTF
TRBJ1-6	-	TRBV30	TRBD1	TGTGCCTGGAGTGAAGGGGGCTTGGATAATTCACCCCTCCACTTT	CAWSEGGLDNSPLHF
TRBJ1-1	-	TRBV7-2	-	TGTGCCAGCAGCTTAGCTGGCATAAAGAACACTGAAGCTTTCTTT	CASSLAGIKNTEAFF
TRBJ2-3	-	TRBV6-6	TRBD1	TGTGCCAGCCGGGACAGAAACACAGATACGCAGTATTTT	CASRDRNTDTQYF
TRBJ2-3	-	TRBV5-1	TRBD2	TGCGCCAGCACCCCTGGACTAGCGGGAGGAGATACGCAGTATTTT	CASTPGLAGGDTQYF
TRBJ2-2	-	TRBV19	-	TGTGCCAGTAGATGGCAGGGTCTCACCGGGGAGCTGTTTTTT	CASRWQGLTGELFF
TRBJ1-2	-	TRBV10-3	-	TGTGCCATCAGGGTAGGGACCCAAAGGGGCTACACCTTC	CAIRVGTQRGYTF
TRBJ1-1	once	TRBV30	-	TGTGCCTGGAGTGTAACAGGGCGCACTGAAGCTTTCTTT	CAWSVTGRTEAFF
TRBJ2-2	-	TRBV4-3	TRBD2	TGCGCCAGCAGCCAAGATGGGCTAGCGGGAAACACCGGGGAGCTGTTTTTT	CASSQDGLAGNTGELFF
TRBJ2-7	-	TRBV18	-	TGTGCCAGCTCACCATCCCTCGGGTACGAGCAGTACTTC	CASSPSLGYEQYF
TRBJ1-1	-	TRBV5-1	-	TGCGCCAGCAGCTTGGGGGGTGACACTGAAGCTTTCTTT	CASSLGGDTEAFF
TRBJ2-1	-	TRBV10-3	TRBD1	TGTGCCATCAGTGATAAGGACAGGGGGAGCAATGAGCAGTTCTTC	CAISDKDRGSNEQFF
TRBJ2-1	-	TRBV6-5	-	TGTGCCAGCATAGCCCCAGGGGCCTACAATGAGCAGTTCTTC	CASIAPGAYNEQFF
TRBJ2-5	-	TRBV7-2	TRBD1	TGTGCCAGCAGCCCGGGACAGGAAGAGACCCAGTACTTC	CASSPGQEETQYF
TRBJ2-3	-	TRBV29-1	-	TGCAGCGTTGGACGAGGTCAGGATACGCAGTATTTT	CSVGRGQDTQYF
TRBJ1-2	-	TRBV25-1	-	TGTGCCAGCAGCCAAACCCTCGGTAGAACCAACTATGGCTACACCTTC	CASSQTLGRTNYGYTF
TRBJ2-6	-	TRBV7-2	-	TGTGCCAGCAGTCCACAGGCGAGAATCGCTGGGGCCAACGTCCTGACTTTC	CASSPQARIAGANVLTF
TRBJ2-1	-	TRBV7-9	TRBD2	TGTGCCAGCAGCTTCCCCTTCCGACTAGCGGGAGTAGGCAATGAGCAGTTCTTC	CASSFPFRLAGVGNEQFF
TRBJ2-5	-	TRBV20-1	-	TGCAGTGGGGGGGCGGGAGAGACCCAGTACTTC	CSGGAGETQYF
TRBJ1-2	once	TRBV7-6	-	TGTGCCAGCAGCTTAGTTCCGGGGGCGGAAAATGGCTACACCTTC	CASSLVPGAENGYTF
TRBJ1-6	few	TRBV7-9	-	TGTGCCAGCAGTCCGGGGGCGAATTCACCCCTCCACTTT	CASSPGANSPLHF
TRBJ2-6	-	TRBV27	TRBD1	TGTGCCAGCAGTCCAACAGGGGGGCGAGCTGGGGCCAACGTCCTGACTTTC	CASSPTGGRAGANVLTF